This paragraph covers one T cell receptor beta chain sequence. The antigen it recognizes is unknown. No much larger clone is present one base from it, and per-base qualities are unavailable. This entry belongs to a study of OX40 agonist ivuxolimab in advanced cancers. About the investigation overall: Ivuxolimab was a fully human IgG2 agonistic monoclonal antibody targeting the costimulatory receptor OX40 (CD134). Intravenous ivuxolimab was administered to patients every 2 weeks at six dose levels: 0.01, 0.1, 0.3, 1.5, 3 and 10 mg/kg. Among the approximately 50 dose-escalation patients, 19 had hepatocellular carcinoma, approximately 15 melanoma, 9 renal cell carcinoma and 9 head and neck cancer. In the dose-escalation cohort, approximately 80% of patients were male, and the mean age was 60 years with a range of roughly 23 to 79. Prior anti-PD-1, anti-PD-L1 or anti-CTLA-4 therapy was permitted, and checkpoint inhibitors had been received by around 40% of dose-escalation patients. Partial responses occurred in three dose-escalation patients, of whom one had hepatocellular carcinoma and two had cutaneous melanoma. Peripheral TCRbeta sequencing aimed to test whether ivuxolimab altered TCR sequence diversity and caused clonal T-cell expansion. The paper covers the monotherapy dose-escalation part of the phase I ivuxolimab trial, which included N of about 50 patients. Study-wide findings and limitations: Which antigens the clonally expanded peripheral T cells were specific for was not determined. Low levels of normalized T-cell clonal expansion were also seen in some nonresponding patients. After ivuxolimab, expanded clones were on average more numerous among CD8+ T cells than among CD4+ T cells. At doses from 0.1 to 3.0 mg/kg, clonal expansion was seen in both CD4+ and CD8+ blood T cells between baseline and week 6. Partial responders in the 0.1-3.0 mg/kg groups had among the lowest normalized peripheral clonal expansion, especially among CD8+ T cells.

The CDR3 starts with the cysteine, ends with the phenylalanine, and has 15 residues. Here the CDR3 DNA is all that survives: 45 bases in frame from base 1. The trim is 5 bases for V and 0 bases for J, with a gap of 13 bases between the germline ends. Sequences KGHSH (CDR1) and LQKENI (CDR2) are obtained from the germline V gene. Patients with autoimmune disease history or receiving systemic immunosuppression were excluded from the trial. Peripheral blood for TCR sequencing was drawn from every dose cohort at baseline, at cycle 4 day 1 and at cycle 7 day 1. The samples were taken from a phase I, first-in-human, multicenter, open-label dose-escalation trial of ivuxolimab. Adults with locally advanced or metastatic melanoma, renal cell, hepatocellular, or head and neck squamous cell carcinoma were enrolled in the trial. Before TCR sequencing, CD4+ T cells and CD8+ T cells were sorted from peripheral blood as separate populations.

Genomic DNA was extracted from sorted cells for sequencing of the TCRbeta CDR3 region. The immunoSEQ Assay was used for sequencing of TCRbeta CDR3 regions. Drawn from immuneACCESS, this table holds only the in-frame rearrangements with V and J called that TCRdb kept. Clones are partly lost; checked studies trace under half to an unresolved V gene and leave the rest unexplained. The sample profile shows tens of thousands of clones; 94% of them were found once. The ten most abundant clones make up roughly 22% of the sample. Here the sequenced sample was CD4+ or CD8+ T cells sorted from blood, taken in a trial of the OX40 agonist ivuxolimab. The rearranged chain carries TRBV18 and TRBJ1-1, with the D gene not confidently named. The clonotype originates from an adult with an advanced solid tumor such as melanoma, head and neck, liver or kidney cancer. The CDR3 sequence is CASSSYEGMNTEAFF. The bases are TGTGCCAGCTCATCCTATGAGGGTATGAACACTGAAGCTTTCTTT. This CDR3, with the reference TRBV18 and TRBJ1-1 proteins standing in past its ends, gives the full variable domain NAGVMQNPRHLVRRRGQEARLRCSPMKGHSHVYWYRQLPEEGLKFMVYLQKENIIDESGMPKERFSAEFPKEGPSILRIQQVVRGDSAAYFCASSSYEGMNTEAFFGQGTRLTVV.